Below are 10 T cell receptor beta chains sequenced from a single sample in a study of blood T cell repertoires in COVID-19 (dated by TCRdb to the early 2020s). Preparation of the library involved the immunoSEQ multiplex PCR assay. This immuneACCESS table, as held by TCRdb, lists in-frame sequences with V and J called but not all clones. Of the missing ones, under half trace to an unresolved V gene in checked studies; the others have no known cause. Within this sample are 200,000 to 250,000 clones, with roughly 85% of them counted one time only. The biggest ten clones account for approximately 2.3% of the sample. The specimen sequenced was peripheral blood. Receptor source: a woman between 65 and 79 years old with COVID-19, enrolled during active disease.

The chain employs TRBV29-1 and TRBJ2-1; 9 bases line up with TRBD1. CDR1 is SQVTM and CDR2 is ANQGSEA in the germline V gene. V was clipped by 3 bases and J by 7 bases; unmatched bases: 7. CDR3 length: 14 amino acids. Written as DNA, the CDR3 is TGCAGCGTTGACCGAGGACAGGGGATGAATGAGCAGTTCTTC. Residues: CSVDRGQGMNEQFF.

The rearrangement joins TRBV9 to TRBJ2-1, with 8 bases lining up with TRBD2. Trimming took 0 bases from V and 6 from J; bases not matched to a gene: 8. The CDR3 has 16 amino acids. The germline gives CDR1 SGDLS, CDR2 YYNGEE. The CDR3, as DNA: TGTGCCAGCAGCGTAGTGAGTCGGGGGGGGCCCAATGAGCAGTTCTTC. Amino acid sequence: CASSVVSRGGPNEQFF.

J is TRBJ1-1 and V is TRBV7-2, with D uncertain. Trimming took off 7 bases at V and 0 bases at J, with 9 bases between the two ends. CDR1 SGHTA and CDR2 FQGNSA come from the germline V gene. The CDR3 is 13 residues long. DNA of the CDR3: TGTGCCAGCAACTCTAATTTGAACACTGAAGCTTTCTTT. Amino acids: CASNSNLNTEAFF.

The chain has TRBV7-9 and TRBJ1-2, with a possible D match to TRBD1 (5 bases). The CDR3 runs 15 residues. Trimming took 1 base from V and 2 from J, leaving 11 bases between them. CDR1 and CDR2 from the germline V gene are SEHNR and FQNEAQ (reference sequence). The chain's CDR3 is CASSLDWAGNYGYTF. The CDR3 DNA follows: TGTGCCAGCAGCTTAGATTGGGCAGGGAACTATGGCTACACCTTC.

V usage is TRBV4-3 and J usage is TRBJ1-5; 7 bases match TRBD1. Germline CDR1 reads LGHNA; CDR2 reads YSLEER. After removal of 0 bases from V and 5 bases from J, the junction contained 13 bases not matched to a gene. This CDR3 comprises 18 residues. The CDR3 loop reads CASSQDIAGTASHQPQHF. CDR3 DNA: TGCGCCAGCAGCCAAGATATAGCCGGGACAGCGAGTCATCAGCCCCAGCATTTT.

The rearrangement joins TRBV3-1 (or the pseudogene TRBV3-2) to TRBJ2-5; D is possibly TRBD1 (5 bases). V lost 2 bases and J lost 3, with 10 bases in between. The germline V gene encodes CDR1 LGHDT and CDR2 YNNKEL (reference sequence). This CDR3 region has 14 residues. As DNA, the CDR3 is TGTGCCAGCAGCCAAACCAGGGTTAAAGAGACCCAGTACTTC. This encodes CASSQTRVKETQYF.

V is TRBV3-1 (or the pseudogene TRBV3-2) and J is TRBJ2-4, with TRBD2 matching 13 bases. This CDR3 region has 18 residues. CDR1 and CDR2 (germline): LGHDT, YNNKEL (reference sequence). J gave up 6 bases and V 3 bases, and 11 bases lay outside the gene matches. CDR3 in DNA: TGTGCCAGCAGCCAGCCAACCGGGACTAGCGGGGTGGGAAACATTCAGTACTTC. Encoded protein: CASSQPTGTSGVGNIQYF.

V is TRBV6-6 and J is TRBJ2-7; 11 bases line up with TRBD2. The CDR3 covers 15 residues. Unmatched junction bases numbered 2, after V lost 0 bases and J lost 4 bases. Germline V gene sequence: CDR1 MNHNY, CDR2 SVGAGI (reference sequence). The CDR3: CASSYSGTSGYEQYF. The CDR3 nucleotides read TGTGCCAGCAGTTACTCTGGGACTAGCGGTTACGAGCAGTACTTC.

This clone was counted once. This rearrangement joins TRBV7-2 to TRBJ1-2; D is unresolved. The V and J ends lost 1 base and 3 bases respectively, with 9 bases between them. The germline CDR1 and CDR2 sequences are SGHTA and FQGNSA. There are 14 residues in the CDR3. CDR3 region: CASSLGLRDYGYTF. The DNA of the CDR3 is TGTGCCAGCAGCTTAGGATTGAGGGACTATGGCTACACCTTC.

The V and J genes are TRBV29-1 and TRBJ2-2; D unresolved. CDR3 length equals 14 residues. Per the germline V gene, CDR1 is SQVTM and CDR2 is ANQGSEA. Trimming took off 4 bases at V and 0 bases at J, with 9 bases between the two ends. The CDR3 sequence: CSVGASANTGELFF. CDR3 nucleotide sequence: TGCAGCGTTGGGGCGTCAGCGAACACCGGGGAGCTGTTTTTT.